The rows below give T cell receptor beta chains drawn from one sample of a study of lymphopenia after photon versus proton radiotherapy. Profiling relied on immunoSEQ multiplex PCR, and the TCRdb table lists in-frame clones only, not all of them. Here the sample spans more than 70,000 clones, around four fifths being singletons. The sequencing here drew on peripheral blood, taken from a patient treated with proton-based radiotherapy. These receptors were taken from a man aged 55 to 69 with pancreatic cancer. The CDR3 runs from the conserved cysteine through the conserved F or W. Each record gives: V gene, D gene, clone size, J gene, CDR3 protein, CDR3 DNA. D genes are given only for firm matches. For some rows the clone size is stated as once, few or many, or as a class when expanded; others skip it.

>TRBV11-3|-|-|TRBJ1-3
CASSFGQGLSGNTIYF
TGTGCCAGCAGCTTTGGTCAGGGGTTGTCTGGAAACACCATATATTTT
>TRBV2|-|-|TRBJ2-1
CASRRDIKILDEQFF
TGTGCCAGCAGGAGGGACATTAAGATTCTCGATGAGCAGTTCTTC
>TRBV20-1|TRBD2|-|TRBJ2-1
CSAYRGGEQFF
TGCAGTGCTTACCGGGGGGGAGAGCAGTTCTTC
>TRBV19|-|-|TRBJ2-1
CASSHTSIRNEQFF
TGTGCCAGTAGCCATACTAGTATTAGGAATGAGCAGTTCTTC
>TRBV7-8|-|-|TRBJ2-7
CASSFDVMPGYEQYF
TGTGCCAGCAGCTTCGATGTAATGCCAGGCTACGAGCAGTACTTC
>TRBV6-5|-|-|TRBJ2-2
CASREGQLVTGELFF
TGTGCCAGCAGGGAGGGACAGTTGGTGACCGGGGAGCTGTTTTTT
>TRBV15|TRBD1|-|TRBJ1-4
CATSRDQGTGSKKLFF
TGTGCCACCAGCAGAGATCAGGGGACAGGGTCCAAAAAACTGTTTTTT
>TRBV6-5|TRBD2|-|TRBJ2-3
CASGLTGGSVDTQYF
TGTGCCAGCGGTCTGACGGGAGGGTCTGTAGATACGCAGTATTTT
>TRBV28|TRBD1|-|TRBJ2-5
CASSPRTGMEETQYF
TGTGCCAGCAGTCCGCGGACAGGTATGGAAGAGACCCAGTACTTC
>TRBV14|-|once|TRBJ1-4
CASSRLAGANEKLFF
TGTGCCAGCAGTCGCCTCGCAGGGGCTAATGAAAAACTGTTTTTT
>TRBV20-1|-|few|TRBJ1-2
CSARKAAGYTF
TGCAGTGCTAGAAAAGCTGCTGGCTACACCTTC
>TRBV6-5|-|-|TRBJ2-5
CASSYNQGYNQYF
TGTGCCAGCAGTTACAATCAGGGGTACAACCAGTACTTC
>TRBV7-9|-|-|TRBJ2-7
CASSSYTGYGDEQYF
TGTGCCAGCAGCTCCTACACAGGATACGGAGACGAGCAGTACTTC
>TRBV28|-|-|TRBJ1-4
CASRATNEKLFF
TGTGCCTCCCGTGCAACTAATGAAAAACTGTTTTTT
>TRBV4-3|-|-|TRBJ2-7
CASSQASLGEQYF
TGCGCCAGCAGCCAAGCCTCACTGGGGGAGCAGTACTTC
>TRBV9|-|-|TRBJ2-2
CASSVVELGELFF
TGTGCCAGCAGCGTAGTGGAGTTGGGGGAGCTGTTTTTT
>TRBV28|-|-|TRBJ1-2
CASVGPVGAINYGYTF
TGTGCCAGTGTAGGCCCAGTTGGGGCTATTAACTATGGCTACACCTTC
>TRBV11-1|TRBD1|once|TRBJ1-1
CASRLRDRAPNTEAFF
TGTGCCAGCAGGTTACGGGACAGGGCCCCGAACACTGAAGCTTTCTTT
>TRBV6-1|TRBD1|-|TRBJ2-7
CASSERQGTFSYEQYF
TGTGCCAGCAGTGAAAGACAGGGTACCTTCTCCTACGAGCAGTACTTC
>TRBV28|TRBD2|-|TRBJ2-7
CASRASGTYEQYF
TGTGCCAGCAGGGCTAGCGGGACTTACGAGCAGTACTTC
>TRBV18|-|-|TRBJ2-7
CASSPLHDAYEQYF
TGTGCCAGCTCACCCCTACACGATGCCTACGAGCAGTACTTC
>TRBV2|-|-|TRBJ2-1
CASTRIPGNEQFF
TGTGCCAGCACCCGAATCCCCGGCAATGAGCAGTTCTTC
>TRBV4-2|-|-|TRBJ1-2
CASSQDRRSNYGYTF
TGTGCCAGCAGCCAAGATAGGAGATCTAACTATGGCTACACCTTC
>TRBV13|-|-|TRBJ2-3
CASSFTRGLTDTQYF
TGTGCCAGCAGCTTCACCAGGGGACTCACAGATACGCAGTATTTT
>TRBV23-1|TRBD2|once|TRBJ2-7
CASSQIPPGTSGNYSYEQYF
TGCGCCAGCAGTCAAATTCCCCCCGGGACTAGCGGGAATTACTCCTACGAGCAGTACTTC
>TRBV6-6|TRBD2|-|TRBJ2-7
CASSPLTSGPYEQYF
TGTGCCAGCAGCCCACTCACTAGCGGCCCCTACGAGCAGTACTTC
>TRBV18|TRBD2|once|TRBJ2-2
CASSPGLAGGLTGELFF
TGTGCCAGCTCACCCGGACTAGCGGGAGGTTTGACCGGGGAGCTGTTTTTT
>TRBV5-6|-|-|TRBJ2-7
CASSSPGSSYEQYF
TGTGCCAGCAGCAGCCCTGGGTCCTCCTACGAGCAGTACTTC
>TRBV7-2|TRBD2|few|TRBJ2-2
CASSSGLAGALGELFF
TGTGCCAGCAGCTCCGGACTAGCGGGAGCTCTCGGGGAGCTGTTTTTT
>TRBV2|-|-|TRBJ1-1
CASKRGEDTEAFF
TGTGCCAGCAAACGGGGCGAAGACACTGAAGCTTTCTTT
>TRBV6-1|TRBD1|once|TRBJ1-1
CASSASTGGTEAFF
TGTGCCAGCAGTGCCTCGACAGGGGGCACTGAAGCTTTCTTT
>TRBV30|-|-|TRBJ2-5
CAWDGSAQETQYF
TGTGCCTGGGACGGGAGCGCACAAGAGACCCAGTACTTC